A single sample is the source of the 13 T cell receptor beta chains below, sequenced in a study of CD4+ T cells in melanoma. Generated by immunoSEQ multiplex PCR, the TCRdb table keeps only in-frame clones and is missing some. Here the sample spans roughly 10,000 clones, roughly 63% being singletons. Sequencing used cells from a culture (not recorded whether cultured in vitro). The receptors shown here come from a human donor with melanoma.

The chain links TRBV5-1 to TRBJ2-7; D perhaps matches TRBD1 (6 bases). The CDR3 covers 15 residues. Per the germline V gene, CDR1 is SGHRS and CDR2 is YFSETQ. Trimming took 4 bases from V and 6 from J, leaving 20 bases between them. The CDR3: CASSRETGQHGEQYF. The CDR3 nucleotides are TGCGCCAGCAGCCGCGAGACAGGACAGCACGGCGAGCAGTACTTC.

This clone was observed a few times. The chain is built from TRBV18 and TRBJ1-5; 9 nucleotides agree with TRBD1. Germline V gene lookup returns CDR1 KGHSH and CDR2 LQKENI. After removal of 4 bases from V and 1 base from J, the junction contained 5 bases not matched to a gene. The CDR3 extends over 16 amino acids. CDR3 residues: CASSRDRALSNQPQHF. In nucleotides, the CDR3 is TGTGCCAGCTCACGGGACAGGGCACTGAGCAATCAGCCCCAGCATTTT.

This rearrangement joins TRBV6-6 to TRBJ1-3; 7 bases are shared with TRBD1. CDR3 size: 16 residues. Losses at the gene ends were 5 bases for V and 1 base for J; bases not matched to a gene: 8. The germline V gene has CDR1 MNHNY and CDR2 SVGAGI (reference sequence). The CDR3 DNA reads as TGTGCCAGCAGTCGAGACAGGGAAACTTCTGGAAACACCATATATTTT. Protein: CASSRDRETSGNTIYF.

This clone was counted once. Here the CDR3 reads CAWRDLDRLDGYTF. Here the CDR3 DNA reads TGTGCCTGGCGAGACCTCGACAGGTTGGATGGCTACACCTTC. The chain recombines TRBV30 with TRBJ1-2; a weak D match, TRBD1 (6 bases). The germline V gene has CDR1 GTSNPN and CDR2 SVGIG (reference sequence). CDR3 size: 14 residues. Deletions cut 5 bases from V and 6 bases from J, with 19 bases between.

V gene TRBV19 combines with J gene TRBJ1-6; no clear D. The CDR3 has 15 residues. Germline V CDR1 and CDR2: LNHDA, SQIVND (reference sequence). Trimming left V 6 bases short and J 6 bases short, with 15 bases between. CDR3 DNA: TGTGCCAGTAGCGGCGTTGCAGGTGGTAATTCACCCCTCCACTTT. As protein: CASSGVAGGNSPLHF.

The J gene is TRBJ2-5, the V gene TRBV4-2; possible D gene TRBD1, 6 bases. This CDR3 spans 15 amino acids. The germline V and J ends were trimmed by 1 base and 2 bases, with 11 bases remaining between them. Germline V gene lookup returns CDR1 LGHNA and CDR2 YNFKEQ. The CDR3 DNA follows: TGTGCCAGCAGCCAAGTTCATGGACAGCAAGAGACCCAGTACTTC. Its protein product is CASSQVHGQQETQYF.

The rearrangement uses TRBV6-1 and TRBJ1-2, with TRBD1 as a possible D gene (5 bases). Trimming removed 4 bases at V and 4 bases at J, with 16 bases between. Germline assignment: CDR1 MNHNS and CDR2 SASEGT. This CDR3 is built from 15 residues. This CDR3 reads CASSARRDSPYGYTF. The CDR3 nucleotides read TGTGCCAGCAGTGCTCGCAGGGATAGTCCCTATGGCTACACCTTC.

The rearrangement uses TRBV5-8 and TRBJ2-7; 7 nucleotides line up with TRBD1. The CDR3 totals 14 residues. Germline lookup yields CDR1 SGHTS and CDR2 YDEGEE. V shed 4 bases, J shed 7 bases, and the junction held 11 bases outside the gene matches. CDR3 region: CASSLRTGQGEQYF. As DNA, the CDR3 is TGTGCCAGCAGCCTCCGGACAGGCCAGGGGGAGCAGTACTTC.

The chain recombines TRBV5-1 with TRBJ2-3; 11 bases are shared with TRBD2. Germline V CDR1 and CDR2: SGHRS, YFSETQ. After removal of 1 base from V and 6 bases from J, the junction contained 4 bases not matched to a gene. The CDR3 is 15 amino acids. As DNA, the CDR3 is TGCGCCAGCAGCTTGCTTAGCGGGGGGGTTGATACGCAGTATTTT. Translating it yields CASSLLSGGVDTQYF.

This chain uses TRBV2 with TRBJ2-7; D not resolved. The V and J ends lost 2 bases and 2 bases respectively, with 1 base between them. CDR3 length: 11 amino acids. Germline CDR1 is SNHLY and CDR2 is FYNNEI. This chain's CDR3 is CASSETYEQYF. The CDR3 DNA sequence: TGTGCCAGCAGTGAAACCTACGAGCAGTACTTC.

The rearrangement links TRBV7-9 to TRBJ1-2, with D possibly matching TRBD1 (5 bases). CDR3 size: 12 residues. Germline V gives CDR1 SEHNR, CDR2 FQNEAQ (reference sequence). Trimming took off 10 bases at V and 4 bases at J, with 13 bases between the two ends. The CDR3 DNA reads TGTGCCACCATGGGAGGGGCCTATGGCTACACCTTC. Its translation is CATMGGAYGYTF.

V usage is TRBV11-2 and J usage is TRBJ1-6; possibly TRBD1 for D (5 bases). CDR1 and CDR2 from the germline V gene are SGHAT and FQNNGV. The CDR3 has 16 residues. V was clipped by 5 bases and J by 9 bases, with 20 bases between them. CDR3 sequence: CASSLGATVTGSPLHF. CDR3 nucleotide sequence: TGTGCCAGCAGCCTAGGCGCGACAGTTACGGGTTCACCCCTCCACTTT.

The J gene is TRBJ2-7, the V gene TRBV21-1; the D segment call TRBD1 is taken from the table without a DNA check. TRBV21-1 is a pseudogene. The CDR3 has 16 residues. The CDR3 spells CASSNAGTGGPYEQYF. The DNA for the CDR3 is TGTGCCAGCAGCAACGCCGGGACAGGGGGCCCCTACGAGCAGTACTTC.